What follows is one T cell receptor (beta chain) and its context. Its antigen is undetermined. The naive CD8 subset, CD45RO-negative cells positively selected for CCR7, excluded terminally differentiated effector memory CD45RA+ cells. The genomic DNA of each subset was split evenly across several immunoSEQ plates. Using immunoSEQ multiplex PCR, the repertoire was profiled, and TCRdb retains in-frame clones only, with some absent. Among a few million clones listed, 85% to 95% were seen once. This sample stems from a study of shared clonotypes between healthy human individuals. Study-wide results and limits: Few donors restricted represented genetic and exposure-history diversity. Larger richness was generally estimated for naive than memory subsets.

Germline values: CDR1 SQVTM, CDR2 ANQGSEA. Trimming removed 5 bases from V and 0 bases from J; junction bases left unmatched: 3. The CDR3 totals 14 residues. The chain employs TRBV29-1 and TRBJ2-1; 8 bases fit TRBD2. The receptor's source is a man aged 18 to 30 in good health. Some clones in this sample may be carry-over from other donors' samples. The sequenced sample consisted of naive CD8+ T cells from PBMCs. The CDR3 DNA reads as TGCAGCGTTTCGCTAGCGGGCTCCTACAATGAGCAGTTCTTC. Translation gives CSVSLAGSYNEQFF.